This T cell receptor (beta chain) was documented in a study of cytotoxic CD8 clonotypes in ibrutinib-treated CLL. Clones were sequenced by immunoSEQ multiplex PCR, and TCRdb holds only the in-frame ones, with some missing. The table records some 300,000 clones, around four fifths of them present only once. Around 1.8 micrograms of genomic DNA (from cryopreserved PBMCs) were used for TCR beta libraries. J gave up 2 bases and V 5 bases, and 11 bases lay outside the gene matches. The length of the CDR3 is 17 residues. The V gene's germline CDR1 is SGHAT and CDR2 FQDESV (reference sequence). Regarding this clone: Its antigen is unknown.

Study-level findings and limits: Clonality climbed at ibrutinib response, then dropped toward baseline at progression. Against age-matched healthy donors, baseline clonality ran higher and tracked circulating CD8+ T-cell counts.

The genes are TRBV11-1 and TRBJ2-1; 8 nucleotides agree with TRBD2. This TCR was recovered from a human donor with chronic lymphocytic leukemia. The specimen was PBMCs, collected before ibrutinib treatment. The CDR3, as DNA: TGTGCCAGCAGCCACTCTAAAAGCGGGAGAACCTACAATGAGCAGTTCTTC. The encoded protein is CASSHSKSGRTYNEQFF.